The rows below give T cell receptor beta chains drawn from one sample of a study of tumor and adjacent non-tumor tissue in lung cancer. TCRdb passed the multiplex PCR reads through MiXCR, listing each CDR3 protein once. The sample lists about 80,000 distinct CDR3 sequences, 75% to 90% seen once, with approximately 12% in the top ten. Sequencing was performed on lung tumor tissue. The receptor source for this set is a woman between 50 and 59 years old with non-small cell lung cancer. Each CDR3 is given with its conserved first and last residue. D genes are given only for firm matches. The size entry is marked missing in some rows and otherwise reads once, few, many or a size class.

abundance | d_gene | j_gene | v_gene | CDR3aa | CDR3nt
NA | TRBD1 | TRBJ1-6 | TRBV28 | CASGSHRGLGSPLHF | TGTGCCAGCGGCTCGCACAGGGGGCTAGGTTCACCCCTCCACTTT
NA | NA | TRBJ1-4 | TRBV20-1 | CNARQGTTNEKLFF | TGCAATGCTAGGCAGGGAACAACTAATGAAAAACTGTTTTTT
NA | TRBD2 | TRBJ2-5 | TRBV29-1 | CSIAEGSGRVGETQYF | TGCAGCATTGCCGAGGGTAGCGGGAGAGTTGGGGAGACCCAGTACTTC
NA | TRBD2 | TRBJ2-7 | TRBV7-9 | CGSSSGTSGAIYEQYF | TGTGGCAGCAGCTCCGGAACTAGCGGAGCGATTTACGAGCAGTACTTC
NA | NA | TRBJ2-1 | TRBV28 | CASKIGRTTYSEQFF | TGTGCCAGCAAAATCGGACGGACTACCTACAGTGAGCAATTCTTC
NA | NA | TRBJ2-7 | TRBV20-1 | CSAGGSRTFTYEQYF | TGTAGTGCTGGAGGATCCAGGACTTTCACCTACGAGCAGTACTTC
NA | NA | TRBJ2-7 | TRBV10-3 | CAKERTAHYVQYF | TGTGCGAAGGAGCGGACCGCTCACTACGTGCAGTACTTC
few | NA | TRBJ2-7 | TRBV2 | CDSSVGYEQYF | TGTGACAGCAGTGTCGGTTACGAGCAGTATTTC
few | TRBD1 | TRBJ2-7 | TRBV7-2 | CASSPRTGSEQYF | TGTGCCAGCAGCCCCCGGACAGGCAGCGAGCAGTACTTC
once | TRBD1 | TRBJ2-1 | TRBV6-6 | CASRTGKDNEQSF | TGTGCCAGCAGGACAGGGAAGGACAATGAGCAGTCCTTC
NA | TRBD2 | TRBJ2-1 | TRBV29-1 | CCVKAFLAGVDEQFF | TGCTGCGTTAAAGCTTTCCTAGCGGGAGTGGATGAGCAGTTCTTC
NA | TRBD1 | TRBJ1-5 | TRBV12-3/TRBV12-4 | CARSFTGGGQPQHF | TGTGCCAGGAGTTTTACAGGAGGGGGCCAGCCCCAGCATTTT
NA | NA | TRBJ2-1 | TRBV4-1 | CASSQDRHGTYKEQFF | TGCGCCAGCAGCCAAGACCGGCATGGGACCTACAAAGAGCAGTTCTTC
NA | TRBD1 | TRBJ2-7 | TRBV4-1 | CASSQGQVPSYEQYF | TGTGCCAGCAGCCAAGGACAGGTGCCCTCCTACGAGCAGTACTTC
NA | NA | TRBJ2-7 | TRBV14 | CANSQDHRTENVYKQYF | TGTGCCAACAGCCAAGATCACAGGACCGAAAATGTTTACAAGCAGTACTTC
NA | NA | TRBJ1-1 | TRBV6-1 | CACSEGAAAHTEAFF | TGTGCCTGCAGTGAAGGGGCAGCCGCCCACACTGAAGCTTTCTTT
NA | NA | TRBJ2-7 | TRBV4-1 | CASSQGIHSSYEQYF | TGCGCCAGCAGCCAAGGAATACACTCCTCCTACGAGCAGTATTTC
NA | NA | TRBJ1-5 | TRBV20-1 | CRAGQGTSGQPQHF | TGCAGAGCTGGACAAGGGACTTCGGGGCAGCCCCAGCATTTT
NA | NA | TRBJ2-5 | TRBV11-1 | CASSFYKDQETQHF | TGTGCCAGCAGCTTTTACAAGGACCAAGAGACCCAGCACTTC
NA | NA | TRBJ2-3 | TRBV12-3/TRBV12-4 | CASSLDILSTGTQYF | TGTGCCAGCAGTTTAGATATACTAAGCACAGGTACGCAGTATTTT
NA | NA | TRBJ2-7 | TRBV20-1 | CSTTGQRYEQYF | TGCAGTACTACTGGACAGCGGTACGAGCAGTACTTC
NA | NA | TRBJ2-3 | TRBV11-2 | CASSHGGGDTQYF | TGTGCCAGCAGCCACGGTGGGGGCGATACGCAGTATTTT
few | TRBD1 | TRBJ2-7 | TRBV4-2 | CGSSPAGTDDYEQYF | TGTGGCAGCAGCCCTGCCGGGACAGATGACTACGAGCAGTACTTC
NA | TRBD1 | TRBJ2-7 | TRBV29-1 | CSVGTGGCEQYF | TGCAGCGTTGGGACAGGTGGCTGTGAACAGTACTTC
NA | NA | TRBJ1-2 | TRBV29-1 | CSVLPGHGYTF | TGCAGCGTTCTTCCGGGCCATGGCTACACCTTC
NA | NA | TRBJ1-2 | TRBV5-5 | CASSSVSSQKYGYTF | TGTGCCAGCAGCTCGGTATCCAGTCAGAAATATGGCTACACCTTC
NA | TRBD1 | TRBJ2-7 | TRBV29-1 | CSVDSTGGRYEQYF | TGCAGCGTTGACTCGACAGGGGGCCGGTACGAGCAGTACTTC
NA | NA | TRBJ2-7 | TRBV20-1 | CSASPSRRISGYEQYF | TGCAGTGCTAGTCCTAGCAGGAGGATCTCGGGCTACGAGCAGTACTTC
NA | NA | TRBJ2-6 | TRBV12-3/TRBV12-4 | CVSTLRGGSGANVLTF | TGTGTCAGTACCCTGAGGGGGGGCAGTGGGGCCAACGTCCTGACTTTC
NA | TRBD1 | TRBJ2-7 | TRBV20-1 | CSAAFEDRGPHSYEQYF | TGCAGTGCTGCCTTCGAGGACAGGGGACCTCATTCCTATGAGCAATACTTC
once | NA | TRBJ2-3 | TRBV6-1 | CASSEGGDMDTQYF | TGTGCCAGCAGTGAAGGCGGGGACATGGATACGCAGTATTTT
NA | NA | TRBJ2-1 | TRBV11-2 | CASTLITGNDQFF | TGTGCCAGCACTTTGATTACAGGTAATGACCAGTTCTTC
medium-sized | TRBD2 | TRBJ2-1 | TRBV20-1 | CSARDGGSGSLPAEQFF | TGCAGTGCTAGAGATGGGGGTAGCGGGAGTCTTCCGGCTGAGCAGTTCTTC
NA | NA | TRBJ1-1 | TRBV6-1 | CTSSEVQGRKAFF | TGTACCAGCAGTGAAGTGCAGGGACGTAAAGCTTTCTTT
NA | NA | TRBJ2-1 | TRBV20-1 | CNARLYIGTCLHEQFF | TGCAATGCTAGGTTATATATCGGGACATGTTTGCATGAGCAATTCTTC
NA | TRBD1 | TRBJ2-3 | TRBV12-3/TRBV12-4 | CVSSPIQGFTYTQYF | TGTGTCAGCAGCCCAATACAGGGGTTCACATATACGCAGTATTTT
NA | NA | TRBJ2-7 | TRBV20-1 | CGVRVTGMAYEQYF | TGCGGTGTTCGCGTAACAGGGATGGCCTACGAGCAGTACTTC
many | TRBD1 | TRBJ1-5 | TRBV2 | CASRETGINQPQHF | TGTGCCAGCAGAGAGACAGGGATCAATCAGCCCCAGCATTTT
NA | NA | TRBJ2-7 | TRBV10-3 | CAAQEVGTKTYDQYF | TGTGCCGCGCAGGAAGTAGGGACGAAAACCTACGATCAGTACTTC
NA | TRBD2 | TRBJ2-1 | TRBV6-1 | CASNDRLAGTVMQFF | TGTGCCAGCAATGATCGATTAGCGGGTACGGTTATGCAGTTCTTC
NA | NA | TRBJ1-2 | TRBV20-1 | CSGSGHPDHSNYGCTF | NA
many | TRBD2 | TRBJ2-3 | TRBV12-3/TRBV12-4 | CASSPKPRLAGLTDTQYF | TGTGCCAGCAGTCCTAAACCCCGACTAGCGGGGCTCACAGATACGCAGTATTTT
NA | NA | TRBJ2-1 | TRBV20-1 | CSASRDSLGNEQFF | TGCAGTGCCTCCCGGGACTCGCTTGGTAATGAGCAGTTCTTC
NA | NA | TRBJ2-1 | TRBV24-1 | CATSKARSRSYIEKFF | TGTGCCACCAGTAAGGCCAGAAGCAGATCCTACATTGAGAAGTTCTTC
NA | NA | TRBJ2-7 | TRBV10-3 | CSISEPSYEQYF | TGTTCCATCAGTGAGCCTAGCTACGAGCAGTACTTC
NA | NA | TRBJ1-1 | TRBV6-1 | CASSEGTAAHTEASF | TGTGCCAGCAGTGAAGGGACAGCCGCTCACACTGAAGCTTCCTTT
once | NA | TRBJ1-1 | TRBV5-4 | CVNGSGVEAFF | TGTGTCAACGGTTCCGGAGTTGAAGCTTTCTTT
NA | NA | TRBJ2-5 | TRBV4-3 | CASSQDQGCGTQYF | TGCGCCAGCAGCCAAGACCAGGGGTGTGGGACCCAATACTTC
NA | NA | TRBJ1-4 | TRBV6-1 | CTSSETVDTATNEKLFF | TGTACCAGTAGTGAGACCGTAGATACTGCAACTAATGAAAAACTGTTTTTT
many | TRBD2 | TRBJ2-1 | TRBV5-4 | CASSFGGLAGVSYNEQFF | TGTGCCAGCAGCTTTGGGGGACTAGCGGGAGTTAGTTACAATGAGCAGTTCTTC
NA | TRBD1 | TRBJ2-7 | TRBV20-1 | CSVSHRGFSYEQYF | TGCAGTGTCTCGCACAGGGGTTTTTCCTACGAGCAGTACTTC
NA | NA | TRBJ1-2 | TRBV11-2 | CARSFTDYGSTF | TGTGCCAGAAGCTTCACAGACTATGGTTCCACCTTC
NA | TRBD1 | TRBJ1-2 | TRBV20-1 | CSAEGGDRAPYDYTF | TGCAGTGCCGAGGGGGGGGACAGGGCACCGTATGACTACACCTTC
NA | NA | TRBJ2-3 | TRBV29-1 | CSVADIGDQDRQYF | TGCAGCGTTGCGGATATCGGGGACCAGGATAGGCAGTATTTT
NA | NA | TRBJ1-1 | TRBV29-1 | CSIITSAHEAFF | TGCAGCATTATTACTTCGGCCCATGAAGCTTTCTTT
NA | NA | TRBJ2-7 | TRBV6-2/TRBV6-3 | CAISPLYEQYF | TGTGCCATCAGCCCCCTTTACGAGCAGTATTTC
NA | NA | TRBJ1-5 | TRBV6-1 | CPNRDFQSTYSNQPQHF | TGTCCCAACAGAGATTTCCAGAGTACCTATAGCAATCAGCCCCAGCATTTT